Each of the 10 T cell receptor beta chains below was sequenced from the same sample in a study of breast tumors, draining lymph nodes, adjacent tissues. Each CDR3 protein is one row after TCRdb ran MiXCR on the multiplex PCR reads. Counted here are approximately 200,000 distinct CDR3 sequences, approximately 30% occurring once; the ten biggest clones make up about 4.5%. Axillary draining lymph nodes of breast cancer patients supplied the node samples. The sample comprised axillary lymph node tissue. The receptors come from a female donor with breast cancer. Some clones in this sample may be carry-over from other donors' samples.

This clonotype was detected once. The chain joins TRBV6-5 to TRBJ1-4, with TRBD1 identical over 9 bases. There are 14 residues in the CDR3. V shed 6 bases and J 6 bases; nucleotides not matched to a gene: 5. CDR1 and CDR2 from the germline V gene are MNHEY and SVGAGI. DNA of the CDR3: TGTGCCAGCAGACCCGGGACAGGGCATGAAAAACTGTTTTTT. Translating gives CASRPGTGHEKLFF.

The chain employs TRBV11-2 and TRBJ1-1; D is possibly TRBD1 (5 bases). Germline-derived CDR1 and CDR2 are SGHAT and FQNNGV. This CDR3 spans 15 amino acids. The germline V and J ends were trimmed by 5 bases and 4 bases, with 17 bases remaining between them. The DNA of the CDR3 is TGTGCCAGCAGCCCCACAGGACATCGTGGCACTGAAGCTTTCTTT. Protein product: CASSPTGHRGTEAFF.

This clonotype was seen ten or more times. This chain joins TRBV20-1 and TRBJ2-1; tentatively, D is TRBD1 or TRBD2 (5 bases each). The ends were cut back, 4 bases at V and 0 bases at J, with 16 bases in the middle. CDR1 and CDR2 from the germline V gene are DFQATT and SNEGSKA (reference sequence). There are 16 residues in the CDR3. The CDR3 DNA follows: TGCAGTGCTACGACAGCGGACTCCTACTCCTACAATGAGCAGTTCTTC. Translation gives CSATTADSYSYNEQFF.

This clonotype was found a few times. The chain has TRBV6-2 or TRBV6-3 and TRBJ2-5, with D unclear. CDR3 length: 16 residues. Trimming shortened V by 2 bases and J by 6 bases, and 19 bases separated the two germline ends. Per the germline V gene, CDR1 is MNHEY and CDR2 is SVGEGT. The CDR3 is CASSYPPTAPLKTQYF. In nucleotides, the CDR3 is TGTGCCAGCAGTTACCCCCCCACTGCGCCATTAAAGACCCAGTACTTC.

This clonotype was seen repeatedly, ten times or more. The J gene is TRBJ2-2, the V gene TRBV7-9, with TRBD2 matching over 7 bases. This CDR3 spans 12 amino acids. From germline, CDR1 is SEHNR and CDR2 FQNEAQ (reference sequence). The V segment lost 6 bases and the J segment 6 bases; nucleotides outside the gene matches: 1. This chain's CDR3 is CASRREAGELFF. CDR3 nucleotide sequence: TGTGCCAGCAGACGGGAGGCCGGGGAGCTGTTTTTT.

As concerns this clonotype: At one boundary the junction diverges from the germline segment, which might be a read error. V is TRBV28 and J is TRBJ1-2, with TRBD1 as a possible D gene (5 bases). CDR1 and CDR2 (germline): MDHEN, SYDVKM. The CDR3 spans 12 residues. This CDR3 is CASSFGGDGCTF. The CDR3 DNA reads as TGTGCCAGCAGTTTCGGGGGGGATGGCTGCACCTTC.

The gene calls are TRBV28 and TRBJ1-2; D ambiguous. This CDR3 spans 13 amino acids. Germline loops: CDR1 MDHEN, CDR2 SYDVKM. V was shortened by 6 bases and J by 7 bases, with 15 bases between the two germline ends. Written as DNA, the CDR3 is TGTGCCAGCAGACCCCGGGCCGCCCTTGGCTACACCTTC. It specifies CASRPRAALGYTF.

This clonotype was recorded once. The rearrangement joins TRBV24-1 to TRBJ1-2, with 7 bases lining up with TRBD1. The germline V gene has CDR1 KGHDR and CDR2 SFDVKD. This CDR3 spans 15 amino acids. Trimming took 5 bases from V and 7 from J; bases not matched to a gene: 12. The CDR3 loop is CATSARDSLVGGYTF. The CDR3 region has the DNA TGTGCCACCAGTGCCCGGGACAGCCTTGTTGGTGGCTACACCTTC.

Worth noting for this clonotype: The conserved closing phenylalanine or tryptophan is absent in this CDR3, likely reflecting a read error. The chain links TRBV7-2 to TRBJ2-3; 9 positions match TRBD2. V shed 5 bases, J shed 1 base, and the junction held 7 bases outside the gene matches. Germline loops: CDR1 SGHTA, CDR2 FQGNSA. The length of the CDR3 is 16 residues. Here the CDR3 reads CASSKGTSRGTDTQYI. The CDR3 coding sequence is TGTGCCAGCAGCAAGGGGACTAGCAGGGGCACAGATACGCAGTATATT.

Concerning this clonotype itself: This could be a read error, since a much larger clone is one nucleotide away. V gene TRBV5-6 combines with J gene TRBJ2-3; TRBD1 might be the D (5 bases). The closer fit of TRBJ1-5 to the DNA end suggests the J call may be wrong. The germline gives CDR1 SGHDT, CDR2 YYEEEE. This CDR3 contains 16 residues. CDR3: CASSQAGAYLADTQHF. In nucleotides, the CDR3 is TGTGCCAGCAGCCAAGCCGGGGCCTACCTAGCAGATACGCAGCATTTT.